The 5 T cell receptor beta chains below come from one sample, sequenced in a study of cytomegalovirus exposure and HLA in healthy donors (dated by TCRdb to about 2017). The receptor library was made with the immunoSEQ multiplex PCR assay. The multiplex PCR relied on a mix of 60 forward primers for TCR Vbeta segments and 13 reverse primers for TCR Jbeta segments. As stored in TCRdb, this immuneACCESS dataset retains in-frame rearrangements with V and J assigned. A fraction of the clones does not appear; measured against another copy, unresolved V genes explain less than half of the discrepancy, and the remainder lacks a known reason. Here the sample has 130,000 to 150,000 clones; over 75% occur a single time. The ten most abundant clones make up about 2.2% of the sample. The sequencing sample was made of PBMCs. The receptors shown here come from a man aged 30-40 years in good health and CMV-seronegative.

This rearrangement joins TRBV2 to TRBJ1-1; D call uncertain. Germline V lookup: CDR1 SNHLY, CDR2 FYNNEI. V shed 7 bases and J shed 4 bases, with 10 bases lying between them. The CDR3 extends over 12 amino acids. CDR3 amino acids: CASIQAGTEAFF. CDR3 in DNA: TGTGCCAGCATACAAGCGGGCACTGAAGCTTTCTTT.

This chain joins TRBV19 and TRBJ1-6; 10 positions agree with TRBD1. CDR3 length: 14 amino acids. With 4 bases clipped from V and 9 bases from J, the junction kept 3 bases outside the gene matches. CDR1 is LNHDA, CDR2 SQIVND, per germline (reference sequence). This CDR3 is CASSKGQGGSPLHF. CDR3 DNA: TGTGCCAGTAGTAAAGGACAGGGGGGTTCACCCCTCCACTTT.

This chain links TRBV2 with TRBJ1-1; D might be TRBD1 (6 bases). V was shortened by 8 bases and J by 7 bases, with 11 bases between the two germline ends. Germline values: CDR1 SNHLY, CDR2 FYNNEI. This CDR3 comprises 11 residues. As DNA, the CDR3 is TGTGCCAGCCTCCGGGACAATGAAGCTTTCTTT. Translated: CASLRDNEAFF.

The chain carries TRBV13 and TRBJ2-1; TRBD2 might be the D (6 bases). V dropped 0 bases and J dropped 8 bases, with 14 bases sitting between them. The germline gives CDR1 PRHDT, CDR2 FYEKMQ (reference sequence). The CDR3 has 15 amino acids. The CDR3 DNA reads as TGTGCCAGCAGCTTAGGCCCACTAGCTGGCGATGAGCAGTTCTTC. Translated: CASSLGPLAGDEQFF.

This chain connects TRBV6-6 to TRBJ1-6, with 10 bases that match TRBD1. Trimming cost V 5 bases and J 9 bases; bases outside gene matches: 4. Germline CDR1 reads MNHNY; CDR2 reads SVGAGI (reference sequence). The CDR3 has 14 residues. The CDR3 loop reads CASSPGTGASPLHF. The CDR3 DNA sequence: TGTGCCAGCAGTCCCGGGACAGGGGCTTCACCCCTCCACTTT.